This passage covers 4 T cell receptor beta chains from one sample sequenced in a study of T-cell memory formation after mild COVID-19. MiXCR, applied by TCRdb to the 5' RACE reads, yields one record per CDR3 protein. The sample carries 500,000 to 600,000 distinct CDR3 sequences, 18% recorded once. The sequenced sample was PBMCs or a T cell subset sorted from them (not recorded which). The receptors shown here come from an adult woman who had mild COVID-19 (a few samples of this study predate the infection). Cell type and time point are not known.

The V gene is TRBV5-6, the J gene TRBJ1-1; perhaps TRBD1 as D (5 bases). V was clipped by 5 bases and J by 6 bases, with 14 bases between them. The germline V gene has CDR1 SGHDT and CDR2 YYEEEE. The CDR3 has 13 amino acids. The CDR3 is CASRYAGGSEAFF. The CDR3 coding sequence is TGTGCCAGCAGATATGCGGGGGGGTCTGAAGCTTTCTTT.

The gene calls are TRBV12-3 or TRBV12-4 and TRBJ2-7; 8 nucleotides agree with TRBD2. V gave up 5 bases and J gave up 7 bases; unmatched junction bases: 10. This CDR3 is 14 amino acids long. Written as DNA, the CDR3 is TGTGCCAGCAGTACCGGGAGGGCCTTGTCTGAGCAGTACTTC. It is translated as CASSTGRALSEQYF.

The chain couples TRBV20-1 to TRBJ1-1; no reliable D call. V was shortened by 0 bases and J by 7 bases, with 9 bases between the two germline ends. Germline V gene data show CDR1 as DFQATT and CDR2 as SNEGSKA (reference sequence). The CDR3 is made up of 12 amino acids. The CDR3 region is CSARDPVHEAFF. CDR3 sequence (DNA): TGCAGTGCTAGAGACCCCGTACATGAAGCTTTCTTT.

The table lists this clonotype with a few counts. V is TRBV5-1 and J is TRBJ2-7; TRBD1 matches at 9 bases. Per germline, CDR1 SGHRS and CDR2 YFSETQ. V was pared by 5 bases and J by 3 bases, with 3 bases of the junction left unmatched. This CDR3 comprises 13 residues. CDR3 amino acids: CASRRDRVYEQYF. Written as DNA, the CDR3 is TGCGCCAGCAGACGGGACAGGGTCTACGAGCAGTACTTC.